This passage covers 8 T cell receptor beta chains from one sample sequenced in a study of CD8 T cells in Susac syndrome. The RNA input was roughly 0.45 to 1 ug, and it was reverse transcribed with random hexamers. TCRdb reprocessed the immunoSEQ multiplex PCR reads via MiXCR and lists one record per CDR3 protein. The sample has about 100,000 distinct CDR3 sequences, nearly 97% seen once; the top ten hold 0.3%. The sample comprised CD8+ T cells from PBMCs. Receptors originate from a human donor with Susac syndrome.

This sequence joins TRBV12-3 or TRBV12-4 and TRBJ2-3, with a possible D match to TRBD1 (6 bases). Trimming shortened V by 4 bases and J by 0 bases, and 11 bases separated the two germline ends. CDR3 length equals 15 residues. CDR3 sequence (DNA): TGTGCCAGCAGTTCTTGGGACACCAGCACAGATACGCAGTATTTT. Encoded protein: CASSSWDTSTDTQYF.

CDR3 amino acids: CSARDPAGPDTQYF. The CDR3 DNA follows: TGCAGTGCTAGAGACCCGGCTGGCCCAGATACGCAGTATTTT. This chain uses TRBV20-1 with TRBJ2-3; D gene uncertain. This CDR3 is built from 14 residues. The V end lost 0 bases, the J end lost 4 bases, and 11 bases lay between the germline ends. Germline V lookup: CDR1 DFQATT, CDR2 SNEGSKA (reference sequence).

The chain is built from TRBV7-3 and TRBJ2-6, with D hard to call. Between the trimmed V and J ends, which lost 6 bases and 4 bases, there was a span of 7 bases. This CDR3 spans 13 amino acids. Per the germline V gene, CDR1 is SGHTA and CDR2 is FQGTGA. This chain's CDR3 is CASRPPGANVLTF. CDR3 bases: TGTGCCAGCAGACCCCCGGGGGCCAACGTCCTGACTTTC.

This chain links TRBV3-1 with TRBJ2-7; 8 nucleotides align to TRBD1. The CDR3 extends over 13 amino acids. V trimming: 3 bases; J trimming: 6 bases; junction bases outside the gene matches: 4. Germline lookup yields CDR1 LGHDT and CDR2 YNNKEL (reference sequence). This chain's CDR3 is CASSHLDRGEQYF. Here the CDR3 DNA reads TGTGCCAGCAGCCACTTAGACAGGGGCGAGCAGTACTTC.

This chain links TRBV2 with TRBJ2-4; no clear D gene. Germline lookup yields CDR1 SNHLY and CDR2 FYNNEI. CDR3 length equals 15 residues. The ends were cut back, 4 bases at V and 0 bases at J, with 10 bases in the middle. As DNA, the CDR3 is TGTGCCAGCAGTGGGCAAAAGCTAGCCAAAAACATTCAGTACTTC. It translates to CASSGQKLAKNIQYF.

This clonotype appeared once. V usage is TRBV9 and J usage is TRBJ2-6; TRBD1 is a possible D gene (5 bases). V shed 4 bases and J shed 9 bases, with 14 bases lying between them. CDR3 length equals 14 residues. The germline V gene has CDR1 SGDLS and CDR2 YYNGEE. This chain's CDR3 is CASSTQGLDNVLTF. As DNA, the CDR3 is TGTGCCAGCAGCACCCAGGGTTTGGACAACGTCCTGACTTTC. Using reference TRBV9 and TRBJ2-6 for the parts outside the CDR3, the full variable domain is DSGVTQTPKHLITATGQRVTLRCSPRSGDLSVYWYQQSLDQGLQFLIQYYNGEERAKGNILERFSAQQFPDLHSELNLSSLELGDSALYFCASSTQGLDNVLTFGAGSRLTVL.

The CDR3, as DNA: TGCAGCGTTGAATCCAGGTTCCAAGAGACCCAGTACTTC. The encoded protein is CSVESRFQETQYF. V usage is TRBV29-1 and J usage is TRBJ2-5; D is ambiguous. This CDR3 comprises 13 residues. Germline values: CDR1 SQVTM, CDR2 ANQGSEA. V was cut by 2 bases and J by 1 base, with 8 bases left in between. The full variable domain, its missing parts supplied by reference TRBV29-1 and TRBJ2-5, is SAVISQKPSRDICQRGTSLTIQCQVDSQVTMMFWYRQQPGQSLTLIATANQGSEATYESGFVIDKFPISRPNLTFSTLTVSNMSPEDSSIYLCSVESRFQETQYFGPGTRLLVL.

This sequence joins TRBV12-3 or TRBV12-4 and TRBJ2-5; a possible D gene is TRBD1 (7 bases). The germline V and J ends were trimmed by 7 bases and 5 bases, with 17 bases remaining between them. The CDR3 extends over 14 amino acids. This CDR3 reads CASNPGGRGETQYF. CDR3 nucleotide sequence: TGTGCCAGCAACCCAGGGGGGCGCGGGGAGACCCAGTACTTC.